Described below is a single T cell receptor (beta chain) sequence and its context. These data belong to a study of blood T cell repertoires in COVID-19. The CDR3 contains 15 residues. In germline, CDR1 is LGHNT, CDR2 FRNRAP. V lost 6 bases, J lost 5 bases, and 8 bases stayed unmatched. Only in-frame clones appear in the TCRdb table, and some are missing; sequencing was by immunoSEQ multiplex PCR. The table has approximately 210,000 clones, just over 85% seen once; the top ten hold about 15%. The clonotype comes from a woman in her 50s with acute COVID-19. This chain joins TRBV12-5 and TRBJ2-5; 11 nucleotides line up with TRBD1. The sequencing input was PBMCs or T cells enriched from blood (not recorded which). The CDR3 protein is CASGPGTGGGETQYF. The CDR3 DNA sequence: TGTGCTAGTGGCCCGGGGACAGGGGGTGGGGAGACCCAGTACTTC.